This paragraph reports one TCR beta chain. Its antigen is still unknown. CDR3 length: 13 amino acids. V was pared by 3 bases and J by 7 bases, with 9 bases of the junction left unmatched. In germline, CDR1 is GTSNPN, CDR2 SVGIG (reference sequence). This sample is part of a study of OX40 agonist ivuxolimab in advanced cancers. TCRdb keeps only in-frame clones here, not all; method: immunoSEQ multiplex PCR. The sample records tens of thousands of clones, 85% to 90% being singletons. Whole-study results and caveats: Antigen targets of the expanded peripheral T cells went undetermined. CD8+ T cells were the subset that, on average, had more expanded clones than CD4+. Clonal expansion from baseline to week 6 occurred in both CD4+ and CD8+ T cells.

The chain has TRBV30 and TRBJ2-7, with 7 bases aligning to TRBD2. This clonotype originated in an adult with an advanced solid tumor such as melanoma, head and neck, liver or kidney cancer. The material was CD4+ or CD8+ T cells sorted from blood, obtained in a trial of the OX40 agonist ivuxolimab. The DNA of the CDR3 is TGTGCCTGGAGCAGGACTAGTACTTTGGAGCAGTACTTC. Its translation: CAWSRTSTLEQYF.